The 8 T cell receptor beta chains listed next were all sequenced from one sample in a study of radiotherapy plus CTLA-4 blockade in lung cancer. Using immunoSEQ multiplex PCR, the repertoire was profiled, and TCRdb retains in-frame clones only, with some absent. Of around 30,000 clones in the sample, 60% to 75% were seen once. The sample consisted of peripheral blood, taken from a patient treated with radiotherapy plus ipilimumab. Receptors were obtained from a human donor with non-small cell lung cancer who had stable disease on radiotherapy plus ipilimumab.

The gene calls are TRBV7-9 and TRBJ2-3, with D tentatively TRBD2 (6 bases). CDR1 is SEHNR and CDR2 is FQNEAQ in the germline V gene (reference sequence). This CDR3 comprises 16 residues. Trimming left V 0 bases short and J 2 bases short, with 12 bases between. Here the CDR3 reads CASSLALAVVTDTQYF. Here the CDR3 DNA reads TGTGCCAGCAGCTTAGCCTTAGCGGTAGTCACAGATACGCAGTATTTT. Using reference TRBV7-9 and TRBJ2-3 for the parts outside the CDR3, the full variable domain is DTGVSQNPRHKITKRGQNVTFRCDPISEHNRLYWYRQTLGQGPEFLTYFQNEAQLEKSRLLSDRFSAERPKGSFSTLEIQRTEQGDSAMYLCASSLALAVVTDTQYFGPGTRLTVL.

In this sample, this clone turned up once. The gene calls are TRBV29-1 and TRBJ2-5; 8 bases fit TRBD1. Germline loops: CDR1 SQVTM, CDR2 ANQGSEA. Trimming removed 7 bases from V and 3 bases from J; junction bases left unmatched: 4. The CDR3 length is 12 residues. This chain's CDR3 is CSGGQGKETQYF. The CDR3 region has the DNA TGCAGCGGCGGACAGGGCAAAGAGACCCAGTACTTC.

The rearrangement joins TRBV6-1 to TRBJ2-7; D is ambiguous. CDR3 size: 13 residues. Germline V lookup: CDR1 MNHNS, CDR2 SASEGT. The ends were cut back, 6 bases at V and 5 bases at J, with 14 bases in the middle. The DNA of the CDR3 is TGTGCCAGCAGGGTAGTATTCTTCGACGAGCAGTACTTC. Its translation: CASRVVFFDEQYF.

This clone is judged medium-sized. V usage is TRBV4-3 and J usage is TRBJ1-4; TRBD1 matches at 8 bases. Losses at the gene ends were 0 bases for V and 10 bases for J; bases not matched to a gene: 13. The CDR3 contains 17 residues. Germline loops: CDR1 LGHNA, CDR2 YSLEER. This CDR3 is CASSQDVSGQERGKLFF. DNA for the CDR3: TGCGCCAGCAGCCAAGACGTGTCGGGACAGGAACGGGGAAAACTGTTTTTT.

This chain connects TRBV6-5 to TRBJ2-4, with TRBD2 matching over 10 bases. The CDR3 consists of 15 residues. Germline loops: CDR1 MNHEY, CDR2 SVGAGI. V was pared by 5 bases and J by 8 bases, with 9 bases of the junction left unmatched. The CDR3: CASSTSGRDFDIQYF. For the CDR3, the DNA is TGTGCCAGCAGTACGAGCGGGAGGGATTTTGACATTCAGTACTTC.

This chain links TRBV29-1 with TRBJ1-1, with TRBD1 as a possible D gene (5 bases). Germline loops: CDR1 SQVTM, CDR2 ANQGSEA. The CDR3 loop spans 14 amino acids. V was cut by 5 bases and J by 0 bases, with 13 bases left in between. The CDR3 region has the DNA TGCAGCGTTCGGAGACAGAACATGAACACTGAAGCTTTCTTT. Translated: CSVRRQNMNTEAFF.

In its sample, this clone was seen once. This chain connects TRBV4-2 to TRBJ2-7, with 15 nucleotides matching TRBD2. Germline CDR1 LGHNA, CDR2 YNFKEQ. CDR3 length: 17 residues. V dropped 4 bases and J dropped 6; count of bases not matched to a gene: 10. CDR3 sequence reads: CASSLTGLAGGGSEQYF. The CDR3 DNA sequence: TGTGCCAGCAGCCTAACGGGACTAGCGGGAGGAGGTAGCGAGCAGTACTTC.

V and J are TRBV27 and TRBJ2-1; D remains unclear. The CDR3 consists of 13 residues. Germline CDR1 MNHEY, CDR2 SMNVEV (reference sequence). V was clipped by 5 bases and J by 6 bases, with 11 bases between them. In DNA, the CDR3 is TGTGCCAGCAGTCGCCCGACCGCCAATGAGCAGTTCTTC. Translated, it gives CASSRPTANEQFF.